This paragraph reports one T cell receptor beta chain. The antigen remains unidentified. CDR1 MNHEY and CDR2 SVGAGI come from the germline V gene. Trimming removed 8 bases at V and 6 bases at J, with 20 bases between. The CDR3 is 14 residues long. The data stem from a study of memory CD4+ T cells and cytomegalovirus serostatus. Study results and limitations: The CMV-associated TCR signature appears largely within the CD4+ memory repertoire. Each of 65 to 70 CMV-associated TCRbeta sequences occurred in one to five individuals.

The sort gate was single viable CD3+CD4+CD8-CD45RO+ cells for memory CD4+ T cells. Measured with immunoSEQ multiplex PCR; TCRdb has only the in-frame clones, and not every one. The repertoire holds around 88,000 clones, with approximately 80% as singletons. The specimen was memory CD4+ T cells from blood. The genes are TRBV6-5 and TRBJ2-7, with D perhaps being TRBD1 or TRBD2 (5 bases each). The clonotype was recovered from an adult in good health and CMV-seropositive. CDR3 DNA sequence: TGTGCCAGCGCTACCCTTGGGGGTAAAGGCGAGCAGTACTTC. Its translation is CASATLGGKGEQYF.